This TCR beta chain was obtained from a study of blood T cells in healthy people across ages. This clonotype was seen ten or more times. With a J-beta primer mix and a sample-barcoded 5' primer, a second PCR ran about 6 to 11 cycles. MiXCR, run by TCRdb on the 5' RACE reads, gives a single entry per CDR3 protein. There are approximately 900,000 distinct CDR3 sequences in the sample; 25% to 30% occur only once, and roughly 10% lies in the top ten. With V trimmed by 4 bases and J by 3 bases, 8 bases remained unmatched. There are 15 residues in the CDR3. Looked up from germline, CDR1 is SGHRS and CDR2 is YFSETQ. This same sample was also part of a study on T cells of mothers and their children. From that report: Nine systemically healthy Caucasian donors: three mothers, six children. Per child, around 2.9 million TCR beta CDR3 reads were obtained, against over 9 million per mother.

The source material was blood. The rearrangement links TRBV5-1 to TRBJ2-7, with TRBD1 matching over 9 bases. This clonotype was obtained from a middle-aged woman in good health. The CDR3 protein is CASSTGTGTGYEQYF. CDR3 bases: TGCGCCAGCAGCACCGGGACAGGGACCGGCTACGAGCAGTACTTC.